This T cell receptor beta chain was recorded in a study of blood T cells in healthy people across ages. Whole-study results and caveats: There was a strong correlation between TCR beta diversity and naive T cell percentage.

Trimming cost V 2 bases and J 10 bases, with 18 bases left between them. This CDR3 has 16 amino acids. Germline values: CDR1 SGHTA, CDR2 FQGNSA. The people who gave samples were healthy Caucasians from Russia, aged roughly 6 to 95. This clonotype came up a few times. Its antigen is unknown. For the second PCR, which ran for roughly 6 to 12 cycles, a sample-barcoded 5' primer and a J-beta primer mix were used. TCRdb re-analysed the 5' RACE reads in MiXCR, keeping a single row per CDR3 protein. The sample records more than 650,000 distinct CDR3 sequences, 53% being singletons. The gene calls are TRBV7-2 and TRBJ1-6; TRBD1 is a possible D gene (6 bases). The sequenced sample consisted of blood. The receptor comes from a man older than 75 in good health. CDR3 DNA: TGTGCCAGCAGCTTATTTGACCTCGGGGGGCGATCACCCCTCCACTTT. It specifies CASSLFDLGGRSPLHF.